This T cell receptor (beta chain) was recovered during a study of blood T cells in healthy people across ages. This CDR3 is 15 amino acids long. Trimming stripped 4 bases from V and 0 bases from J, with 10 bases between. Then a second PCR, running roughly 7 to 11 cycles, was carried out with a sample-barcoded 5' primer and a J-beta primer mix. MiXCR, run by TCRdb on the 5' RACE reads, gives a single entry per CDR3 protein. The sample records fewer than 2,000,000 distinct CDR3 sequences, approximately 39% being singletons. This receptor was identified in a human donor in good health. Material for sequencing was blood. The chain links TRBV12-3 or TRBV12-4 to TRBJ1-3, with D hard to call. DNA of the CDR3: TGTGCCAGCAGTTACAACAGTAACTCTGGAAACACCATATATTTT. Protein product: CASSYNSNSGNTIYF.